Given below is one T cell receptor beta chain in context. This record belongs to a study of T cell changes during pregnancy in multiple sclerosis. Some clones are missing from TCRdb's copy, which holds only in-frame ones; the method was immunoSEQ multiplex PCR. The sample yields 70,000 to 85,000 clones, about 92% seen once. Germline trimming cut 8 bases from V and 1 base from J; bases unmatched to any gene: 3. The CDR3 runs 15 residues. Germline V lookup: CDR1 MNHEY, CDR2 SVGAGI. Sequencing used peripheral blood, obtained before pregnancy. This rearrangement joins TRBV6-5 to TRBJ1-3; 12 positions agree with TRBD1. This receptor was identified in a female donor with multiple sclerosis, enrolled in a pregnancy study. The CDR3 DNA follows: TGTGCCAGCGGGGACAGGGGGCGGTCTGGAAACACCATATATTTT. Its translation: CASGDRGRSGNTIYF.